This T cell receptor beta chain was obtained from a study of T cells in Graves' hyperthyroidism and ophthalmopathy. Recently diagnosed hyperthyroidism of less than 2 months' duration affected patients aged 18 to 65. The sample, blood from the first hyperthyroidism diagnosis, precedes any ophthalmopathy symptoms. RNA transcripts yielded amplified TCR beta CDR3 regions. The study used the HTBI primer set for a first-round RT-PCR of the TCR CDR3. TCRdb redid the calling of the multiplex PCR reads with MiXCR, one entry per CDR3 protein. The table includes 730,000 or so distinct CDR3 sequences, approximately 19% detected once. The V gene end was trimmed by 5 bases and the J gene end by 2 bases; junction bases not matched to a gene: 6. CDR1 and CDR2 (germline): SGHVS, FQNEAQ. This CDR3 is 14 amino acids long. This clonotype was found many times.

The sequenced sample was blood. The V and J genes are TRBV7-8 and TRBJ2-7; 7 positions match TRBD1. This receptor was identified in a woman in her forties or fifties with Graves' hyperthyroidism that later progressed to Graves' ophthalmopathy. The CDR3 sequence: CASSIRDSAYEQYF. CDR3 nucleotides: TGTGCCAGCAGCATCCGGGACAGTGCCTACGAGCAGTACTTC.